These 18 T cell receptor beta chains were sequenced from one sample in a study of T-cell reconstitution after alpha-beta-depleted transplantation in children. Preparation of the TCRbeta library involved a method that used unique molecular identifiers. Each CDR3 protein is one row after TCRdb ran MiXCR on the PCR reads. The repertoire has approximately 650,000 distinct CDR3 sequences, about an eighth of them found once; the top ten carry 0.79%. The sequencing here drew on PBMCs, taken before TCRalphabeta/CD19-depleted stem cell transplant. The origin of the receptors is a girl aged 2-10 years with congenital amegakaryocytic thrombocytopenia, due to receive a stem cell transplant.

The V call is TRBV29-1, the J call TRBJ1-5; TRBD1 matches at 8 bases. The V and J ends lost 5 bases and 4 bases, in that order; junction bases with no gene match: 7. CDR1 SQVTM and CDR2 ANQGSEA come from the germline V gene. This CDR3 spans 14 amino acids. The CDR3: CSVRTGRRNQPQHF. The CDR3 DNA is TGCAGCGTTCGGACAGGGAGGAGGAATCAGCCCCAGCATTTT.

V usage is TRBV15 and J usage is TRBJ2-1; the D gene is possibly TRBD2 (6 bases). Germline V gives CDR1 LNHNV, CDR2 YYDKDF (reference sequence). V was cut by 0 bases and J by 8 bases, with 14 bases left in between. The CDR3 contains 15 residues. CDR3 in amino acids: CATSRDTGRGYEQFF. CDR3 coding DNA: TGTGCCACCAGCAGAGATACGGGGCGGGGCTATGAGCAGTTCTTC.

This clonotype was found many times. The chain joins TRBV10-3 to TRBJ2-5, with D perhaps being TRBD1 or TRBD2 (5 bases each). Looked up from germline, CDR1 is ENHRY and CDR2 is SYGVKD. V was pared by 0 bases and J by 1 base, with 15 bases between. The CDR3 loop spans 17 amino acids. Here the CDR3 DNA reads TGTGCCATCAGTGAGTCGACGGGGCTGAACCGCCAAGAGACCCAGTACTTC. Protein sequence: CAISESTGLNRQETQYF.

This clonotype was observed many times. This chain joins TRBV6-1 and TRBJ1-1, with D possibly being TRBD1 (6 bases). The CDR3 sequence is 14 residues long. Trimming pared 7 bases from V and 4 bases from J, leaving 16 bases between. The germline V gene has CDR1 MNHNS and CDR2 SASEGT. CDR3 residues: CASNKQGSVTEAFF. DNA for the CDR3: TGTGCCAGCAACAAACAGGGATCGGTCACTGAAGCTTTCTTT.

This clonotype was seen a few times. The chain is built from TRBV20-1 and TRBJ1-4; the match to TRBD1 covers 9 bases. With V trimmed by 6 bases and J by 8 bases, 7 bases remained unmatched. In germline, CDR1 is DFQATT, CDR2 SNEGSKA (reference sequence). This CDR3 spans 13 amino acids. CDR3 region: CSARHRGREKLFF. Written as DNA, the CDR3 is TGCAGTGCCAGACACAGGGGGCGCGAAAAACTGTTTTTT.

This clonotype has only one observation. The V call is TRBV5-1, the J call TRBJ2-1; unclear D gene. V dropped 4 bases and J dropped 5 bases, with 10 bases sitting between them. From germline, CDR1 is SGHRS and CDR2 YFSETQ. There are 13 residues in the CDR3. Here the CDR3 DNA reads TGCGCCAGCAGCAGCAACCAAGACAATGAGCAGTTCTTC. This encodes CASSSNQDNEQFF.

This clonotype was seen at least ten times. The rearrangement joins TRBV6-6 to TRBJ1-5; no reliable D call. The CDR3 covers 13 residues. CDR1 is MNHNY and CDR2 is SVGAGI in the germline V gene (reference sequence). V gave up 7 bases and J gave up 1 base, with 8 bases separating them. The CDR3 DNA is TGTGCCAGCACCGAGAGCAGCAATCAGCCCCAGCATTTT. It is translated as CASTESSNQPQHF.

This clonotype was seen a few times. The gene calls are TRBV5-1 and TRBJ2-1, with 10 bases fitting TRBD2. J lost 4 bases, V lost 0 bases, and 4 bases had no gene match. The germline V gene encodes CDR1 SGHRS and CDR2 YFSETQ. This CDR3 spans 16 amino acids. CDR3 region: CASSLGTSGYYNEQFF. The DNA of the CDR3 is TGCGCCAGCAGCTTGGGGACTAGCGGCTATTACAATGAGCAGTTCTTC.

At least ten counts were recorded for this clonotype. This chain joins TRBV12-3 or TRBV12-4 and TRBJ1-5; D unresolved. The CDR3 is made up of 13 amino acids. The V gene lost 6 bases and the J gene lost 4 bases, with 10 bases spanning the gap. CDR3 in amino acids: CASSQRRNQPQHF. In DNA, the CDR3 is TGTGCCAGCAGCCAAAGGAGAAATCAGCCCCAGCATTTT.

This chain links TRBV3-1 with TRBJ2-1, with D perhaps being TRBD1 or TRBD2 (9 bases each). This CDR3 comprises 15 residues. Trimming pared 4 bases from V and 6 bases from J, leaving 16 bases between. CDR1 is LGHDT and CDR2 is YNNKEL in the germline V gene (reference sequence). For the CDR3, the DNA is TGTGCCAGCAGCCTCCTAGCGGGACAGGGCAATGAGCAGTTCTTC. Translated: CASSLLAGQGNEQFF.

This clonotype was counted at least ten times. The chain employs TRBV12-3 or TRBV12-4 and TRBJ1-6; D is perhaps TRBD1 (6 bases). The V end was cut by 5 bases, the J end by 9 bases, with 11 bases between. There are 13 residues in the CDR3. Here the CDR3 reads CASSKGEGSPLHF. The CDR3 bases are TGTGCCAGCAGTAAGGGGGAAGGTTCACCCCTCCACTTT.

The sample holds many counts of this clonotype. The chain links TRBV7-8 to TRBJ1-3; D uncertain. Germline loops: CDR1 SGHVS, CDR2 FQNEAQ. Trimming cost V 7 bases and J 7 bases, with 14 bases left between them. The CDR3 is made up of 13 amino acids. As DNA, the CDR3 is TGTGCCAGCAATTACGGGGTGGGGAACACCATATATTTT. Amino acids: CASNYGVGNTIYF.

This clonotype was recorded a few times. The rearrangement uses TRBV18 and TRBJ2-3, with 9 bases matching TRBD2. Germline CDR1 and CDR2: KGHSH and LQKENI. The CDR3 loop spans 12 amino acids. V lost 5 bases, J lost 10 bases, and 4 bases stayed unmatched. In nucleotides, the CDR3 is TGTGCCAGCTCATCTAAGCGGGAGGCGCAGTATTTT. Protein product: CASSSKREAQYF.

This clonotype was counted only a few times. J is TRBJ1-5 and V is TRBV6-6; D is unresolved. Between the trimmed V and J ends, which lost 8 bases and 4 bases, there was a span of 9 bases. Germline CDR1 MNHNY, CDR2 SVGAGI (reference sequence). The CDR3 is 12 amino acids. The CDR3 region has the DNA TGTGCCAGCCTGGGGAGTAATCAGCCCCAGCATTTT. This encodes CASLGSNQPQHF.

This clonotype was detected many times. The chain joins TRBV19 to TRBJ2-1; TRBD2 agrees at 8 bases. The trim removed 4 bases at V and 0 bases at J, leaving 8 bases unmatched. The V gene's germline CDR1 is LNHDA and CDR2 SQIVND (reference sequence). The CDR3 is 17 amino acids. Written as DNA, the CDR3 is TGTGCCAGTAGTACCCGGACTAGCCGGAGCTCCTACAATGAGCAGTTCTTC. It yields the protein CASSTRTSRSSYNEQFF.

The V and J genes are TRBV5-1 and TRBJ1-4; D call uncertain. The V gene lost 0 bases and the J gene lost 5 bases, with 11 bases spanning the gap. Germline V gives CDR1 SGHRS, CDR2 YFSETQ. The CDR3 extends over 15 amino acids. CDR3: CASSLGGYANEKLFF. The CDR3 region has the DNA TGCGCCAGCAGCTTGGGAGGGTACGCGAATGAAAAACTGTTTTTT.

This clonotype came up many times. The chain joins TRBV6-1 to TRBJ1-1; possible D gene TRBD1, 5 bases. Germline CDR1 reads MNHNS; CDR2 reads SASEGT. The V gene lost 6 bases and the J gene lost 2 bases, with 10 bases spanning the gap. The CDR3 length is 13 residues. CDR3 bases: TGTGCCAGCAGGACGGGGGTCAACACTGAAGCTTTCTTT. Its translation: CASRTGVNTEAFF.

J is TRBJ2-1 and V is TRBV27; the match to TRBD2 covers 10 bases. Germline CDR1 MNHEY, CDR2 SMNVEV (reference sequence). The CDR3 totals 14 residues. V shed 3 bases, J shed 12 bases, and the junction held 8 bases outside the gene matches. CDR3 protein: CASSFGGLAWGQFF. The DNA for the CDR3 is TGTGCCAGCAGTTTCGGGGGACTAGCGTGGGGGCAGTTCTTC.